The TCR beta chain under discussion was sequenced for a study of T cells in tuberculosis. For the study at large: PBMC were archived before or within 7 days of starting treatment. The study, taken as a whole, reports: Shorter CDR3-alpha in active tuberculosis partly drove smaller distances. A GMM-specific repertoire classifier reached roughly 87% accuracy, AUROC roughly 0.87. Cases with active tuberculosis were adults, while controls were adolescents.

Time point described: new active TB diagnosis, blood taken before or within 7 days of starting treatment. V was pared by 3 bases and J by 2 bases, with 10 bases between. In germline, CDR1 is MNHEY, CDR2 SVGAGI. The CDR3 contains 14 residues. Concerning this clone: Its specificity is unknown.

Method: immunoSEQ multiplex PCR; TCRdb's copy keeps in-frame clones and lacks some. The table has about 33,000 clones, about 91% seen once. Sequencing was performed on PBMCs, taken at tuberculosis diagnosis. This TCR derives from an adult with tuberculosis. Some clones in this sample may be carry-over from other donors' samples. The chain is built from TRBV6-5 and TRBJ1-2; D is perhaps TRBD1 (6 bases). The CDR3 nucleotides are TGTGCCAGCAGTTATTGGACAGCCAACTATGGCTACACCTTC. Translating gives CASSYWTANYGYTF.